Ten or more counts support the clone carrying this TCR beta chain. This entry comes from a study of glioma-infiltrating T cells. Amplification of TCR alpha and beta CDR3 regions from RNA used iRepertoire nested multiplex PCR. Tissue mRNA or PBMC total RNA, about 90-450 ng, went into one-step reverse transcription and amplification. From the multiplex PCR reads, TCRdb called clonotypes with MiXCR, one entry per CDR3 protein. The table has more than 300,000 distinct CDR3 sequences, about two fifths seen once. Per the germline V gene, CDR1 is SGHTA and CDR2 is FQGNSA. This CDR3 comprises 15 residues. Trimming pared 6 bases from V and 4 bases from J, leaving 18 bases between.

This TCR was sampled from a human donor with low-grade glioma or glioblastoma, undergoing nonglioma brain surgery, or in good health (not recorded which). The gene calls are TRBV7-2 and TRBJ2-5; D is ambiguous. Sequenced: glioma tissue, nonneoplastic brain tissue, or PBMCs (not recorded which). The CDR3 nucleotides are TGTGCCAGCAGTTCCCTCATGGGGTGGGGAGAGACCCAGTACTTC. Translation gives CASSSLMGWGETQYF.